The rows below give T cell receptor beta chains drawn from one sample of a study of spatial heterogeneity in lung cancer. MiXCR, run by TCRdb on the 5' RACE reads, gives a single entry per CDR3 protein. The sample records tens of thousands of distinct CDR3 sequences, approximately 5.6% being singletons. The input for sequencing was PBMCs, taken at surgery. The receptors shown here come from a female donor with early-stage non-small cell lung cancer. Both conserved end residues are part of each CDR3. Fields, in order: CDR3 protein, V gene, D gene, J gene. The D gene is left open where the match is weak.

CDR3 protein: CASSQGRGQPQHF
V gene: TRBV4-3
D gene: -
J gene: TRBJ1-5

CDR3 protein: CASSLEYSYGYTF
V gene: TRBV5-6
D gene: -
J gene: TRBJ1-2

CDR3 protein: CASSVTSGGANTGELFF
V gene: TRBV10-2
D gene: TRBD2
J gene: TRBJ2-2

CDR3 protein: CASSTGGGGPTSNQPQHF
V gene: TRBV6-5
D gene: -
J gene: TRBJ1-5

CDR3 protein: CASSLARGRRVNTEAFF
V gene: TRBV5-4
D gene: -
J gene: TRBJ1-1

CDR3 protein: CASSQGGFASGTGGVLLTDTQYF
V gene: TRBV4-2
D gene: TRBD1
J gene: TRBJ2-3

CDR3 protein: CASSQVGGLETQYF
V gene: TRBV4-3
D gene: -
J gene: TRBJ2-5

CDR3 protein: CASSYSETAQAGGYTF
V gene: TRBV6-6
D gene: -
J gene: TRBJ1-2

CDR3 protein: CASSEAGTGDQPQHF
V gene: TRBV2
D gene: TRBD1
J gene: TRBJ1-5

CDR3 protein: CASRTGTGGYGEAFF
V gene: TRBV5-1
D gene: TRBD1
J gene: TRBJ1-1

CDR3 protein: CASGPTWRSTDTQYF
V gene: TRBV7-6
D gene: -
J gene: TRBJ2-3

CDR3 protein: CASTLRLDSYEQYF
V gene: TRBV28
D gene: -
J gene: TRBJ2-7

CDR3 protein: CSVGVTNEKLFF
V gene: TRBV20-1
D gene: -
J gene: TRBJ1-4

CDR3 protein: CASTGQGVYGYTF
V gene: TRBV9
D gene: TRBD1
J gene: TRBJ1-2

CDR3 protein: CASSSQLAGYSYEQYF
V gene: TRBV6-5
D gene: TRBD2
J gene: TRBJ2-7

CDR3 protein: CASRPSGLTSTDTQYF
V gene: TRBV7-2
D gene: -
J gene: TRBJ2-3

CDR3 protein: CASSYLRPGQGAFEQYF
V gene: TRBV6-5
D gene: TRBD1
J gene: TRBJ2-7

CDR3 protein: CASSASQPRSTDTQYF
V gene: TRBV6-2/TRBV6-3
D gene: -
J gene: TRBJ2-3

CDR3 protein: CAISESGGLHEQYF
V gene: TRBV10-3
D gene: -
J gene: TRBJ2-7

CDR3 protein: CASSSISGNYNEQFF
V gene: TRBV5-1
D gene: -
J gene: TRBJ2-1

CDR3 protein: CASSYPTTEQFF
V gene: TRBV11-3
D gene: -
J gene: TRBJ2-1

CDR3 protein: CASSPDRNQPQHF
V gene: TRBV18
D gene: -
J gene: TRBJ1-5

CDR3 protein: CASSDGRADTQYF
V gene: TRBV5-8
D gene: -
J gene: TRBJ2-3

CDR3 protein: CASSPNRDNQPQHF
V gene: TRBV5-1
D gene: -
J gene: TRBJ1-5

CDR3 protein: CSARGQGETEAFF
V gene: TRBV20-1
D gene: TRBD1
J gene: TRBJ1-1

CDR3 protein: CSARDLGTHEKLFF
V gene: TRBV20-1
D gene: -
J gene: TRBJ1-4

CDR3 protein: CASSPVLPQGLAKNIQYF
V gene: TRBV9
D gene: -
J gene: TRBJ2-4

CDR3 protein: CSAHESAEAFF
V gene: TRBV20-1
D gene: -
J gene: TRBJ1-1

CDR3 protein: CASSSHHEQYF
V gene: TRBV6-2/TRBV6-3
D gene: -
J gene: TRBJ2-7

CDR3 protein: CASSQSAWTGAYEQYF
V gene: TRBV14
D gene: TRBD1
J gene: TRBJ2-7